Listed here is a single TCR beta chain. These data originate in a study of blood T cell repertoires in COVID-19. Overall study: In each case, the material was cDNA or gDNA derived from T cells, B-cell-depleted T cells, or PBMCs.

TCRdb's table, derived via immunoSEQ multiplex PCR, lists solely in-frame clones and lacks some. The sample includes 150,000 to 180,000 clones, 75% to 95% of them seen just once. CDR3 length equals 15 residues. In germline, CDR1 is LGHNA, CDR2 YSLEER. With 0 bases removed from V and 7 bases from J, the gap between germline ends came to 10 bases. The source of this sequence is a man between 45 and 60 years old with acute or convalescent COVID-19. The rearrangement joins TRBV4-3 to TRBJ1-6, with D maybe TRBD1 (5 bases). Sequencing used peripheral blood. The CDR3 DNA is TGCGCCAGCAGCCAAGAGGGGGGAAGGAATTCACCCCTCCACTTT. Its translation is CASSQEGGRNSPLHF.